This TCR beta chain was observed in a study of blood T cell repertoires in COVID-19. Background on the study: Italy, Spain and the United States were the sources of the convalescent and acute COVID-19 samples. Sources were T cells, B-cell-depleted T cells, or PBMCs; the material itself was cDNA or gDNA.

The CDR3 extends over 18 amino acids. Looked up from germline, CDR1 is SGDLS and CDR2 is YYNGEE. The V and J ends lost 3 bases and 4 bases, in that order; junction bases with no gene match: 12. Authors' processing steps: Nucleated cell counts were estimated from reference gene primer amplification. Using immunoSEQ multiplex PCR, the repertoire was profiled, and TCRdb retains in-frame clones only, with some absent. The V and J calls and clone size are taken from that table; D and trimming were inferred from the DNA. The profile shows 110,000 to 150,000 clones, approximately 86% of them singletons. Specimen: peripheral blood. The chain links TRBV9 to TRBJ2-1, with 11 bases identical to TRBD2. The receptor comes from a human donor in a cohort sampled during active COVID-19. CDR3 in DNA: TGTGCCAGCAGCGCCCAAGCGACTAGCGGGGCTTTATACAATGAGCAGTTCTTC. Its protein product is CASSAQATSGALYNEQFF.